The sequence of this TCR beta chain was determined in a study of CD8+ T cells in alopecia areata. Across the study: Patients in the treated group were given tofacitinib by mouth, 5 to 10 mg twice a day. A 6-month off-drug phase came after tofacitinib, which had lasted 6 to 18 months. The study, taken as a whole, reports: Tofacitinib significantly reduced both scalp clonality and expanded CD8+ clones among the top 100.

Extraction and reverse transcription of RNA yielded cDNA as the sequencing template. Method: immunoSEQ multiplex PCR; TCRdb's copy keeps in-frame clones and lacks some. The sample contains roughly 170,000 clones, under 60% of which appear only once. CDR1 is LGHNA, CDR2 YNFKEQ, per germline. The V segment lost 1 base and the J segment 7 bases; nucleotides outside the gene matches: 3. CDR3 length: 14 amino acids. About this clone: The antigen remains unidentified.

As for treatment: oral pan-JAK inhibitor, 5-10 mg twice daily. PBMCs provided sorted CD4+ and CD8+ T cells. This chain links TRBV4-2 with TRBJ1-2; 10 nucleotides agree with TRBD1. The sequenced sample was CD8+ T cells sorted from blood, obtained at week 24, from a patient treated with tofacitinib. The clonotype was recovered from a human donor with alopecia areata. The CDR3 loop is CASSQGQGAFGYTF. The CDR3 DNA reads TGTGCCAGCAGCCAAGGACAGGGGGCTTTTGGCTACACCTTC.